This T cell receptor beta chain was sequenced in a study of blood T cells in healthy people across ages. With regard to this clonotype: Antigen: not known.

Germline values: CDR1 DFQATT, CDR2 SNEGSKA (reference sequence). This CDR3 is 13 amino acids long. Germline trimming cut 3 bases from V and 7 bases from J; bases unmatched to any gene: 8. Sample-barcoded 5' priming and a J-beta primer mix drove a second PCR of about 6 to 12 cycles. One entry per CDR3 protein results from TCRdb running MiXCR on the 5' RACE reads. The table shows around 820,000 distinct CDR3 sequences, with 20% to 25% occurring only once. Points from the study as a whole: Whereas aged donors had fewer naive CD4+ cells, long-lived donors had more of them and higher diversity.

The sample was also linked to a second study, of T cells of mothers and their children. That paper adds: Reads obtained per mother exceeded 10 million TCR beta CDR3 reads, with 3 million to 3.5 million obtained per child.

Sequencing input: blood. This receptor was obtained from a boy aged 10-17 years in good health. J is TRBJ2-7 and V is TRBV20-1, with TRBD1 matching over 8 bases. The CDR3 sequence is CSASRQGAREQYF. The CDR3 DNA is TGCAGTGCTAGTCGTCAGGGGGCGCGAGAGCAGTACTTC.